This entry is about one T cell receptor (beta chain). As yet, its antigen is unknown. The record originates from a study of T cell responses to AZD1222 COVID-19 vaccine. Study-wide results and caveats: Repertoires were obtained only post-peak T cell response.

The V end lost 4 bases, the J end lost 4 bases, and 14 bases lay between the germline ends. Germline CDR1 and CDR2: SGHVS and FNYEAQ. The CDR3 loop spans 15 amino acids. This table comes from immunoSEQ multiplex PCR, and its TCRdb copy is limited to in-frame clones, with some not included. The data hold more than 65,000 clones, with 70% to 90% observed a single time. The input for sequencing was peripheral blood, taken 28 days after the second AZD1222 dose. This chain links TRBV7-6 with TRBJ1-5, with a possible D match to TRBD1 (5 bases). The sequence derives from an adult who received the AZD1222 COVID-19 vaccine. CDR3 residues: CASSSRSGGNQPQHF. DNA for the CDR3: TGTGCCAGCAGCTCGCGTAGCGGGGGAAATCAGCCCCAGCATTTT.